One T cell receptor beta chain is described in this entry. CDR3 length equals 12 residues. V was clipped by 4 bases and J by 5 bases, with 5 bases between them. Germline V gene lookup returns CDR1 MNHEY and CDR2 SVGAGI. This record comes from a study of blood T cell repertoires in COVID-19. On the study more broadly: Acute-phase and convalescent COVID-19 samples originated in the United States, Italy and Spain. Sources were T cells, B-cell-depleted T cells, or PBMCs; the material itself was cDNA or gDNA.

In the source study's methods: Estimation of nucleated cell counts was performed using reference gene primer amplification. Using immunoSEQ multiplex PCR, the repertoire was profiled, and TCRdb retains in-frame clones only, with some absent. Clone size and the V and J calls come from that table; the DNA yielded D and trimming. The sample yields 170,000 or so clones, about 87% seen once. Sequencing input: peripheral blood. The chain links TRBV6-5 to TRBJ2-2; D is possibly TRBD2 (5 bases). The sequence was obtained from a woman younger than 35 who had recovered from COVID-19. In DNA, the CDR3 is TGTGCCAGCAGTTGGAGGACCGGGGAGCTGTTTTTT. Translation gives CASSWRTGELFF.